This T cell receptor beta chain was captured in a study of blood T cell repertoires in COVID-19. Overall study context: Acute and convalescent COVID-19 samples came from the United States, Italy and Spain. Sources were T cells, B-cell-depleted T cells, or PBMCs; the material itself was cDNA or gDNA.

Trimming pared 2 bases from V and 2 bases from J, leaving 8 bases between. The CDR3 length is 14 residues. Germline V lookup: CDR1 MNHNS, CDR2 SASEGT. Original analysis: The authors estimated nucleated cell counts from reference gene primer amplification. Clones were read by immunoSEQ multiplex PCR, and TCRdb kept only the in-frame ones, dropping some. V and J calls plus clone size are reproduced from that table; the DNA served to infer D and trimming. The sample carries under 200,000 clones, roughly 87% recorded once. Sequencing was carried out using peripheral blood. This sequence was found in a man aged 55 to 70 with active or convalescent COVID-19. The chain carries TRBV6-1 and TRBJ2-3, with D hard to call. The chain's CDR3 is CASSERLLTDTQYF. The CDR3 DNA reads TGTGCCAGCAGTGAAAGACTGCTCACAGATACGCAGTATTTT.